This T cell receptor (beta chain) derives from a study of cytomegalovirus exposure and HLA in healthy donors. Study-level points and caveats: Relative to the approximately 670-donor mean, N-insertions were reportedly fewer in an Asian-associated ancestry cluster in a later analysis.

The PCR employed 60 Vbeta primers together with 13 Jbeta primers. Assay used: immunoSEQ multiplex PCR; TCRdb lists only in-frame clones, some missing. The table has about 100,000 clones, roughly 78% seen once. The CDR3 covers 13 residues. Looked up from germline, CDR1 is SGHRS and CDR2 is YFSETQ. V lost 4 bases, J lost 5 bases, and 10 bases lay in between. As concerns this clone: The antigen is not known.

Sequencing used PBMCs. The chain is built from TRBV5-1 and TRBJ2-1; no clear D. The TCR originated in a man aged 30-40 years in good health and CMV-seronegative. CDR3 region: CASSDILNNEQFF. DNA of the CDR3: TGCGCCAGCAGCGACATTTTAAACAATGAGCAGTTCTTC.